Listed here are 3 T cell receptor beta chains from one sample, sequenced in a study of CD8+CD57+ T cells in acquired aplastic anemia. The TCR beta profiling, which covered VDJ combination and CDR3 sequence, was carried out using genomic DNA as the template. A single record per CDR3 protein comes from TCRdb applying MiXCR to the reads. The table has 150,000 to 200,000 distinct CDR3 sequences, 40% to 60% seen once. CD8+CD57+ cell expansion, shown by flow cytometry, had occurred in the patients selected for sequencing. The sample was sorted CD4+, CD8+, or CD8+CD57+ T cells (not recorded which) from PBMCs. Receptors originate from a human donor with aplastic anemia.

The CDR3 here is CASSLDRVTDTQYF. CDR3 nucleotides: TGTGCCAGCAGCTTGGACAGGGTCACAGATACGCAGTATTTT. The V call is TRBV7-3, the J call TRBJ2-3, with 8 bases fitting TRBD1. The CDR3 runs to 14 residues. V was clipped by 3 bases and J by 2 bases; unmatched bases: 1. Per the germline V gene, CDR1 is SGHTA and CDR2 is FQGTGA. The entire variable domain, with the rest obtained from reference TRBV7-3 and TRBJ2-3, is as follows: GAGVSQTPSNKVTEKGKYVELRCDPISGHTALYWYRQSLGQGPEFLIYFQGTGAADDSGLPNDRFFAVRPEGSVSTLKIQRTERGDSAVYLCASSLDRVTDTQYFGPGTRLTVL.

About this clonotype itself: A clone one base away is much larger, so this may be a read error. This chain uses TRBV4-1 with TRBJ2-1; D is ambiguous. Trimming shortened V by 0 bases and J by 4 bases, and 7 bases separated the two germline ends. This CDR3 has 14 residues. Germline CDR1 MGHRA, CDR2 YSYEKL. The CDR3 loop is CASSQDVEYNEQFF. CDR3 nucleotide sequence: TGCGCCAGCAGCCAAGATGTCGAATACAATGAGCAGTTCTTC.

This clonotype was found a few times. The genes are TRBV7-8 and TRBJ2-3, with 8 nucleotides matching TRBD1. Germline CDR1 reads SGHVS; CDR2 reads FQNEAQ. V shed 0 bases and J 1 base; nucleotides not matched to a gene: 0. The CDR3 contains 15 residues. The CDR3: CASSLAGQGTDTQYF. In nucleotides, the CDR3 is TGTGCCAGCAGCTTAGCGGGACAGGGCACAGATACGCAGTATTTT.